The 29 T cell receptor beta chains given below trace back to one sample, sequenced in a study of blood T cells in healthy people across ages. A second PCR, run for roughly 6 to 11 cycles, used a sample-barcoded 5' primer plus a J-beta primer mix. TCRdb recomputed calls from the 5' RACE reads with MiXCR, one row per CDR3 protein. This sample has around 620,000 distinct CDR3 sequences; 25% to 30% occur once, and the top ten carry less than 20%. Sequencing was carried out using blood. These receptors were taken from an older woman in good health.

This clonotype was seen more than once but under ten times. The chain couples TRBV30 to TRBJ1-4; the D gene is possibly TRBD1 (6 bases). V was trimmed by 3 bases and J by 2 bases, leaving 22 bases between them. The CDR3 is 18 residues long. The germline gives CDR1 GTSNPN, CDR2 SVGIG (reference sequence). This chain's CDR3 is CAWRGLFVGADTNEKLFF. The CDR3 DNA follows: TGTGCCTGGAGGGGACTATTCGTGGGGGCGGATACTAATGAAAAACTGTTTTTT.

This clonotype occurred a few times. This rearrangement joins TRBV20-1 to TRBJ2-7; 9 bases match TRBD2. Losses at the gene ends were 2 bases for V and 2 bases for J; bases not matched to a gene: 7. From germline, CDR1 is DFQATT and CDR2 SNEGSKA (reference sequence). The CDR3 spans 15 residues. CDR3: CSARPLSGGAYEQYF. Here the CDR3 DNA reads TGCAGTGCTAGACCCCTTAGCGGGGGCGCCTACGAGCAGTACTTC.

This clonotype was counted many times. This chain joins TRBV20-1 and TRBJ1-4; TRBD1 aligns across 7 bases. The ends lost 6 bases at V and 7 bases at J; junction bases unmatched: 11. Germline V CDR1 and CDR2: DFQATT, SNEGSKA (reference sequence). The CDR3 is made up of 14 amino acids. CDR3 in DNA: TGCAGTGCCCGCCGGCCTTCAGGGGGTGAAAAACTGTTTTTT. Residues: CSARRPSGGEKLFF.

Regarding this clonotype: One end of the junction does not line up with germline, which may come from a read error. The rearrangement links TRBV29-1 to TRBJ1-1, with D unclear. The germline V gene encodes CDR1 SQVTM and CDR2 ANQGSEA. The CDR3 is 13 residues long. CDR3 loop: CSAGDGLNTEAFF. The CDR3 nucleotides read TGCAGCGCCGGAGACGGCTTGAACACTGAAGCCTTCTTT. Full variable domain (outside the CDR3, taken from reference TRBV29-1 and TRBJ1-1): SAVISQKPSRDICQRGTSLTIQCQVDSQVTMMFWYRQQPGQSLTLIATANQGSEATYESGFVIDKFPISRPNLTFSTLTVSNMSPEDSSIYLCSAGDGLNTEAFFGQGTRLTVV.

This chain links TRBV5-1 with TRBJ2-1; D gene unclear. Near its end, the DNA agrees better with TRBJ2-4, so the J call may be wrong. The germline V gene encodes CDR1 SGHRS and CDR2 YFSETQ. The CDR3 contains 15 residues. The CDR3 DNA reads TGCGCCAGCAGCTTGGTTCCGACCGCCTCCAGGACTCAGTACTTC. Residues: CASSLVPTASRTQYF.

This clonotype was recorded a few times. CDR3 residues: CASSLSGGRYQETQYF. The CDR3 DNA reads as TGTGCCAGCAGTTTATCGGGGGGACGGTACCAAGAGACCCAGTACTTC. The chain joins TRBV28 to TRBJ2-5; 7 bases align to TRBD2. V trimming: 1 base; J trimming: 0 bases; junction bases outside the gene matches: 5. CDR3 length: 16 amino acids. The germline gives CDR1 MDHEN, CDR2 SYDVKM.

V and J are TRBV12-3 or TRBV12-4 and TRBJ2-3; tentative D call: TRBD2 (6 bases). The CDR3 spans 16 residues. Between the trimmed V and J ends, which lost 2 bases and 6 bases, there was a span of 18 bases. CDR3 amino acids: CASSLQSAGGGDTQYF. The CDR3 DNA sequence: TGTGCCAGCAGTTTACAATCGGCAGGAGGAGGGGATACGCAGTATTTT.

This clonotype was detected a few times. The genes are TRBV20-1 and TRBJ2-5; no clear D gene. The CDR3 length is 12 residues. Per the germline V gene, CDR1 is DFQATT and CDR2 is SNEGSKA (reference sequence). V was clipped by 2 bases and J by 5 bases, with 9 bases between them. The CDR3 bases are TGCAGTGCTAGAAGAGGAATCGAGACCCAGTACTTC. Protein: CSARRGIETQYF.

With respect to this clonotype: The junction shows a germline mismatch at one end, possibly a read error. CDR3: CASSLVGTGDYGCTF. The CDR3 DNA reads as TGCGCCAGCAGCTTGGTGGGGACAGGAGACTATGGCTGCACCTTC. V usage is TRBV5-1 and J usage is TRBJ1-2, with TRBD1 matching 8 bases. In germline, CDR1 is SGHRS, CDR2 YFSETQ. The CDR3 has 15 amino acids.

The V gene is TRBV29-1, the J gene TRBJ2-1; D gene unclear. Looked up from germline, CDR1 is SQVTM and CDR2 is ANQGSEA. The CDR3 consists of 12 residues. Trimming pared 4 bases from V and 4 bases from J, leaving 8 bases between. The CDR3 nucleotides are TGCAGCGTTGTGGGGATATACAATGAGCAGTTCTTC. Protein sequence: CSVVGIYNEQFF.

This clonotype was counted between two and nine times. An end of the junction does not agree with germline; a read error may underlie this. The chain recombines TRBV20-1 with TRBJ2-5; TRBD1 is a possible D gene (5 bases). The CDR3 spans 11 residues. CDR1 DFQATT and CDR2 SNEGSKA come from the germline V gene (reference sequence). For the CDR3, the DNA is TGCAGTGCATTAAAACAGGAGACCCAGTGCTTC. Protein product: CSALKQETQCF.

This clonotype was detected a few times. At one boundary the junction diverges from the germline segment, which might be a read error. The chain couples TRBV7-3 to TRBJ2-2; possible D gene TRBD2, 5 bases. Germline CDR1 SGHTA, CDR2 FQGTGA. CDR3 size: 14 residues. The CDR3 bases are TGTGCCAGCAGCTTTTCACCTAACACCGGGGAGCTGCTTTTT. Translation gives CASSFSPNTGELLF.

The chain combines TRBV7-9 with TRBJ2-1; 7 bases map to TRBD2. This CDR3 spans 15 amino acids. Per germline, CDR1 SEHNR and CDR2 FQNEAQ (reference sequence). V shed 5 bases, J shed 4 bases, and the junction held 8 bases outside the gene matches. CDR3 region: CASSLSGIGYNEQFF. The CDR3 region has the DNA TGTGCCAGCAGCCTCAGCGGGATTGGGTACAATGAGCAGTTCTTC.

There are a few counts of this clonotype. The J gene is TRBJ2-2, the V gene TRBV7-2; no reliable D call. V was trimmed by 2 bases and J by 4 bases, leaving 11 bases between them. Germline loops: CDR1 SGHTA, CDR2 FQGNSA. CDR3 length: 15 amino acids. The chain's CDR3 is CASSLMGQPTGELFF. CDR3 sequence (DNA): TGTGCCAGCAGCTTAATGGGTCAGCCCACCGGGGAGCTGTTTTTT.

This clonotype was recorded a few times. The gene calls are TRBV6-2 or TRBV6-3 and TRBJ2-3; 11 bases agree with TRBD2. V dropped 5 bases and J dropped 11; count of bases not matched to a gene: 6. CDR3 length: 13 amino acids. The V gene's germline CDR1 is MNHEY and CDR2 SVGEGT. In DNA, the CDR3 is TGTGCCAGCAGTCCACTCGGACTAGCGGGGCAGTATTTT. Its translation: CASSPLGLAGQYF.

There are a few counts of this clonotype. Here the CDR3 reads CASSPRLAGPGVQETQYF. In DNA, the CDR3 is TGTGCCAGCAGCCCTCGACTAGCGGGGCCTGGGGTCCAAGAGACCCAGTACTTC. This chain links TRBV3-1 with TRBJ2-5, with 11 bases fitting TRBD2. The CDR3 is 18 residues long. The V and J ends lost 4 bases and 1 base, in that order; junction bases with no gene match: 11. The germline CDR1 and CDR2 sequences are LGHDT and YNNKEL (reference sequence).

The chain combines TRBV6-5 with TRBJ2-5; D is uncertain. Trimming took off 4 bases at V and 12 bases at J, with 12 bases between the two ends. The CDR3 spans 11 residues. Germline assignment: CDR1 MNHEY and CDR2 SVGAGI. The CDR3 DNA reads TGTGCCAGCAGTTCGGGTCTTGAGGAGTACTTC. It codes for CASSSGLEEYF.

The V gene is TRBV4-2, the J gene TRBJ2-1; D perhaps matches TRBD2 (5 bases). The V end lost 1 base, the J end lost 3 bases, and 10 bases lay between the germline ends. CDR1 is LGHNA and CDR2 is YNFKEQ in the germline V gene. The CDR3 totals 15 residues. This chain's CDR3 is CASSQGGLGYNEQFF. The CDR3 DNA reads as TGTGCCAGCAGCCAAGGAGGGCTGGGCTACAATGAGCAGTTCTTC.

The chain has TRBV18 and TRBJ1-2; no clear D. The CDR3 totals 12 residues. Germline values: CDR1 KGHSH, CDR2 LQKENI. V lost 3 bases and J lost 8, with 10 bases in between. The chain's CDR3 is CASSPDMEGYTF. CDR3 nucleotide sequence: TGTGCCAGCTCACCCGACATGGAGGGCTACACCTTC. The complete variable domain, with remaining parts taken from reference TRBV18 and TRBJ1-2, reads NAGVMQNPRHLVRRRGQEARLRCSPMKGHSHVYWYRQLPEEGLKFMVYLQKENIIDESGMPKERFSAEFPKEGPSILRIQQVVRGDSAAYFCASSPDMEGYTFGSGTRLTVV.

About this clonotype itself: One end of the junction does not line up with germline, which may come from a read error. This chain connects TRBV2 to TRBJ2-3, with D maybe TRBD2 (5 bases). The CDR3 has 13 residues. The germline gives CDR1 SNHLY, CDR2 FYNNEI. The DNA for the CDR3 is TGTGCCAGCAACTCCGGAGAGGGAGATACGCGGTATTTT. Its protein is CASNSGEGDTRYF.

In this sample, this clonotype turned up once. At one end the junction does not follow the germline gene, possibly because of a read error. The chain has TRBV12-3 or TRBV12-4 and TRBJ2-3; D might be TRBD1 (7 bases). This CDR3 region has 14 residues. The CDR3 protein is CASSLRGGTDTEYF. Written as DNA, the CDR3 is TGTGCCAGCAGTTTAAGAGGAGGGACAGATACGGAGTATTTC.

Turning to this clonotype: The junction differs from germline at one of its ends, possibly a read error. This chain joins TRBV3-1 and TRBJ1-1; D is ambiguous. CDR1 is LGHDT, CDR2 YNNKEL, per germline (reference sequence). This CDR3 is 14 amino acids long. Here the CDR3 reads CACSKRGGLTEAFF. CDR3 nucleotide sequence: TGTGCCTGCAGCAAACGAGGCGGATTAACTGAAGCTTTCTTT.

This clonotype was observed a handful of times. CDR3 nucleotide sequence: TGTGCCAGCAGCTTGGATGAGGGCTACACCTTC. It is translated as CASSLDEGYTF. This chain uses TRBV5-5 with TRBJ1-2; no firm D call. CDR1 is SGHKS, CDR2 YYEKEE, per germline (reference sequence). This CDR3 region has 11 residues. Trimming stripped 0 bases from V and 8 bases from J, with 5 bases between.

This clonotype has a handful of counts. This may come from a read error, since a much larger clone is one base off. The rearrangement links TRBV4-1 to TRBJ2-4; D tentatively reads TRBD1 or TRBD2 (6 bases each). Looked up from germline, CDR1 is MGHRA and CDR2 is YSYEKL. This CDR3 is 15 amino acids long. Here the CDR3 DNA reads TGCGCCAGCAGCCAGTGGGGGGCTGGCGAAAACATTCAGTGCTTC. It yields the protein CASSQWGAGENIQCF.

This clonotype was observed a few times. The rearrangement uses TRBV12-3 or TRBV12-4 and TRBJ1-2; tentative D call: TRBD1 (5 bases). The CDR3 loop spans 14 amino acids. With 6 bases removed from V and 4 bases from J, the gap between germline ends came to 15 bases. CDR3 sequence: CASRPPAGFYGYTF. In DNA form, the CDR3 reads TGTGCCAGCAGGCCCCCCGCAGGGTTCTATGGCTACACCTTC.

This clonotype has just a few counts. The CDR3 coding sequence is TGCAGTGCTAGGCTCGTCCGGGGGGACCCCTACGAGCAGTACTTC. It encodes CSARLVRGDPYEQYF. The chain is built from TRBV20-1 and TRBJ2-7; 7 nucleotides match TRBD2. Germline CDR1 and CDR2: DFQATT and SNEGSKA (reference sequence). The junction had 10 bases not matched to a gene; V was cut back by 3 bases and J by 2 bases. This CDR3 is built from 15 residues.

This clonotype was seen many times. The CDR3 region is CASSLSGVGETQYF. CDR3 sequence (DNA): TGTGCCAGCAGCTTATCTGGGGTCGGGGAGACCCAGTACTTC. The chain carries TRBV7-3 and TRBJ2-5, with D uncertain. Germline V gene data show CDR1 as SGHTA and CDR2 as FQGTGA. The germline V and J ends were trimmed by 2 bases and 5 bases, with 12 bases remaining between them. The length of the CDR3 is 14 residues. Full variable domain (missing parts from reference TRBV7-3 and TRBJ2-5): GAGVSQTPSNKVTEKGKYVELRCDPISGHTALYWYRQSLGQGPEFLIYFQGTGAADDSGLPNDRFFAVRPEGSVSTLKIQRTERGDSAVYLCASSLSGVGETQYFGPGTRLLVL.

This clonotype came up a few times. The J gene is TRBJ2-5, the V gene TRBV6-5, with 7 nucleotides matching TRBD1. Matching the DNA end better, TRBJ2-7 makes the J call doubtful. The CDR3 runs to 14 residues. Per the germline V gene, CDR1 is MNHEY and CDR2 is SVGAGI. CDR3 nucleotide sequence: TGTGCCAGCAGTTCCTACAGGGGCGGCTACGAGCAGTACTTC. Residues: CASSSYRGGYEQYF.

This clonotype was found a few times. V usage is TRBV11-2 and J usage is TRBJ2-5; 9 bases align to TRBD2. CDR1 is SGHAT and CDR2 is FQNNGV in the germline V gene. The CDR3 length is 17 residues. V lost 2 bases to trimming and J lost 4 bases; unmatched junction nucleotides: 11. The CDR3 bases are TGTGCCAGCAGCTTATTGACCGGGACTAGCTCTTTAGAGACCCAGTACTTC. Translating it yields CASSLLTGTSSLETQYF.